One sample yielded the 22 T cell receptor beta chains listed below, sequenced in a study of OX40 agonist ivuxolimab in advanced cancers. TCRdb's copy holds only in-frame clones and misses some; the assay was immunoSEQ multiplex PCR. The sample consists of under 55,000 clones, more than 80% of them appearing once. Sample: CD4+ or CD8+ T cells sorted from blood, taken in a trial of the OX40 agonist ivuxolimab. All receptors come from an adult with an advanced solid tumor such as melanoma, head and neck, liver or kidney cancer.

The rearrangement uses TRBV4-1 and TRBJ2-2, with a tentative D call TRBD1 (6 bases). CDR3 size: 16 residues. CDR1 and CDR2 from the germline V gene are MGHRA and YSYEKL. Deletions cut 3 bases from V and 2 bases from J, with 13 bases between. CDR3: CASSHPGQGNTGELFF. The CDR3, as DNA: TGCGCCAGCAGCCATCCGGGACAAGGTAACACCGGGGAGCTGTTTTTT.

This chain joins TRBV2 and TRBJ1-1, with D possibly TRBD1 on 6 matching bases. The germline CDR1 and CDR2 sequences are SNHLY and FYNNEI. This CDR3 has 13 amino acids. V was shortened by 11 bases and J by 3 bases, with 16 bases between the two germline ends. CDR3 sequence reads: CAAGRGAYTEAFF. DNA for the CDR3: TGTGCCGCTGGACGGGGGGCGTACACTGAAGCTTTCTTT.

The chain joins TRBV5-5 to TRBJ1-2; D is uncertain. V lost 0 bases and J lost 2, with 8 bases in between. CDR1 is SGHKS, CDR2 YYEKEE, per germline (reference sequence). The CDR3 runs to 14 residues. The CDR3 region has the DNA TGTGCCAGCAGCTTGGTTGCAGGAAACTATGGCTACACCTTC. Amino acid sequence: CASSLVAGNYGYTF.

V usage is TRBV28 and J usage is TRBJ2-1; 12 bases are shared with TRBD1. There are 14 residues in the CDR3. Germline V CDR1 and CDR2: MDHEN, SYDVKM. After removal of 6 bases from V and 8 bases from J, the junction contained 5 bases not matched to a gene. CDR3 coding DNA: TGTGCCAGCAGGGGACAGGGGGCGCATCATGAGCAGTTCTTC. This gives the protein CASRGQGAHHEQFF.

V gene TRBV7-8 combines with J gene TRBJ1-5; D gene uncertain. In germline, CDR1 is SGHVS, CDR2 FQNEAQ. V dropped 2 bases and J dropped 4 bases, with 3 bases sitting between them. The CDR3 has 12 residues. In nucleotides, the CDR3 is TGTGCCAGCAGCTTACCGAATCAGCCCCAGCATTTT. The encoded protein is CASSLPNQPQHF. The complete variable domain, with remaining parts taken from reference TRBV7-8 and TRBJ1-5, reads GAGVSQSPRYKVAKRGQDVALRCDPISGHVSLFWYQQALGQGPEFLTYFQNEAQLDKSGLPSDRFFAERPEGSVSTLKIQRTQQEDSAVYLCASSLPNQPQHFGDGTRLSIL.

This clone was detected only a few times. The chain employs TRBV7-3 and TRBJ1-1, with 7 bases matching TRBD1. This CDR3 region has 15 residues. The trim removed 2 bases at V and 1 base at J, leaving 4 bases unmatched. CDR1 is SGHTA, CDR2 FQGTGA, per germline. The CDR3 nucleotides are TGTGCCAGCAGCTTATCGGGACAGTCGAACACTGAAGCTTTCTTT. Encoded protein: CASSLSGQSNTEAFF.

V usage is TRBV6-1 and J usage is TRBJ1-1; D gene ambiguous. CDR3 length: 13 amino acids. CDR1 and CDR2 (germline): MNHNS, SASEGT. Trimming pared 5 bases from V and 0 bases from J, leaving 7 bases between. The CDR3 sequence is CASSNAVNTEAFF. CDR3 bases: TGTGCCAGCAGTAATGCGGTGAACACTGAAGCTTTCTTT.

The rearrangement links TRBV27 to TRBJ2-7; 7 nucleotides agree with TRBD2. V trimming: 4 bases; J trimming: 6 bases; junction bases outside the gene matches: 6. The germline V gene has CDR1 MNHEY and CDR2 SMNVEV (reference sequence). The CDR3 runs 13 residues. The CDR3 DNA reads TGTGCCAGCAGTTCCACACGCGGGGGCGAGCAGTACTTC. Translation: CASSSTRGGEQYF.

The rearrangement links TRBV6-5 to TRBJ1-1; D gene uncertain. V was cut by 2 bases and J by 2 bases, with 12 bases left in between. Germline V gene lookup returns CDR1 MNHEY and CDR2 SVGAGI. The CDR3 sequence is 15 residues long. The CDR3 region has the DNA TGTGCCAGCAGTTACGGGCGGCAGCTTAACACTGAAGCTTTCTTT. Translation gives CASSYGRQLNTEAFF.

This clone came up once. This chain connects TRBV5-1 to TRBJ2-3; D may be TRBD1 or TRBD2 (5 bases each). Per the germline V gene, CDR1 is SGHRS and CDR2 is YFSETQ. This CDR3 is 15 amino acids long. The germline V and J ends were trimmed by 3 bases and 0 bases, with 11 bases remaining between them. In DNA form, the CDR3 reads TGCGCCAGCAGCTGGGGGACGGCTAGCACAGATACGCAGTATTTT. Encoded protein: CASSWGTASTDTQYF.

This clone was recorded a few times. The V gene is TRBV11-3, the J gene TRBJ2-7; 10 nucleotides align to TRBD2. The CDR3 has 15 amino acids. The germline CDR1 and CDR2 sequences are SGHNT and YENEEA. V dropped 0 bases and J dropped 3; count of bases not matched to a gene: 2. The CDR3 coding sequence is TGTGCCAGCAGCTTAGAGCTAGCGGGGGACTACGAGCAGTACTTC. It translates to CASSLELAGDYEQYF.

J is TRBJ2-7 and V is TRBV11-2, with 7 bases lining up with TRBD1. From germline, CDR1 is SGHAT and CDR2 FQNNGV. The CDR3 is made up of 18 amino acids. The ends lost 6 bases at V and 0 bases at J; junction bases unmatched: 17. This CDR3 reads CASRLGPSTGALSYEQYF. The CDR3 nucleotides read TGTGCCAGCAGATTGGGTCCCTCTACAGGGGCCCTCTCCTACGAGCAGTACTTC.

The chain joins TRBV4-2 to TRBJ2-7; D is possibly TRBD2 (6 bases). The CDR3 is made up of 16 amino acids. V lost 0 bases and J lost 3, with 15 bases in between. Germline V CDR1 and CDR2: LGHNA, YNFKEQ. CDR3 sequence: CASSQEAGGLNYEQYF. DNA of the CDR3: TGTGCCAGCAGCCAAGAAGCCGGGGGACTTAACTACGAGCAGTACTTC.

The rearrangement uses TRBV28 and TRBJ2-2, with 8 bases identical to TRBD1. CDR1 is MDHEN and CDR2 is SYDVKM in the germline V gene. The CDR3 loop spans 16 amino acids. V lost 5 bases and J lost 4; bases outside the gene matches: 9. CDR3 DNA sequence: TGTGCCAGCAGTCACCCGCAGGGGGCAATCACCGGGGAGCTGTTTTTT. Its protein product is CASSHPQGAITGELFF.

J is TRBJ1-1 and V is TRBV28; D unresolved. The germline V gene encodes CDR1 MDHEN and CDR2 SYDVKM. The CDR3 contains 15 residues. Trimming pared 2 bases from V and 5 bases from J, leaving 15 bases between. The CDR3 region is CASSLAETPGTEAFF. The CDR3 coding sequence is TGTGCCAGCAGTTTAGCAGAGACCCCCGGGACTGAAGCTTTCTTT.

The genes are TRBV28 and TRBJ2-2; no reliable D call. V was cut by 5 bases and J by 1 base, with 23 bases left in between. The CDR3 sequence is 19 residues long. Germline values: CDR1 MDHEN, CDR2 SYDVKM. CDR3 sequence reads: CASSPSFKAMPRNTGELFF. The CDR3 DNA reads TGTGCCAGCAGTCCCTCTTTTAAGGCCATGCCCCGGAACACCGGGGAGCTGTTTTTT.

V is TRBV11-2 and J is TRBJ2-2; D might be TRBD2 (5 bases). The CDR3 runs to 15 residues. The V gene's germline CDR1 is SGHAT and CDR2 FQNNGV. V was pared by 9 bases and J by 7 bases, with 21 bases between. CDR3 residues: CASDRGQEIGGELFF. The CDR3 DNA reads TGTGCCAGTGATAGAGGGCAGGAGATAGGCGGGGAGCTGTTTTTT.

The CDR3 DNA reads as TGTGCCAGCAGTTTTCTGAGGAGCAATCAGCCCCAGCATTTT. It specifies CASSFLRSNQPQHF. The chain links TRBV28 to TRBJ1-5; no reliable D call. The CDR3 extends over 14 amino acids. CDR1 and CDR2 from the germline V gene are MDHEN and SYDVKM. The V end was cut by 3 bases, the J end by 1 base, with 7 bases between.

The chain joins TRBV7-3 to TRBJ2-1; D not resolved. V dropped 1 base and J dropped 2 bases, with 12 bases sitting between them. The CDR3 runs 16 residues. Germline CDR1 and CDR2: SGHTA and FQGTGA. The chain's CDR3 is CASSLIGPEPYNEQFF. CDR3 sequence (DNA): TGTGCCAGCAGCTTAATAGGCCCAGAGCCCTACAATGAGCAGTTCTTC.

The gene calls are TRBV7-9 and TRBJ1-2; D uncertain. The CDR3 has 15 residues. V shed 0 bases and J shed 2 bases, with 10 bases lying between them. Germline CDR1 and CDR2: SEHNR and FQNEAQ (reference sequence). CDR3 amino acids: CASSLALGRNYGYTF. The CDR3 DNA sequence: TGTGCCAGCAGCTTAGCTCTTGGACGGAACTATGGCTACACCTTC.

This clone was observed once. The chain employs TRBV27 and TRBJ1-1, with TRBD1 as a possible D gene (5 bases). The CDR3 is 15 residues long. CDR1 is MNHEY and CDR2 is SMNVEV in the germline V gene (reference sequence). V gave up 7 bases and J gave up 3 bases, with 18 bases separating them. As DNA, the CDR3 is TGTGCCAGCACCATGGGCTCGGGGGTGGACACTGAAGCTTTCTTT. Protein product: CASTMGSGVDTEAFF.

V usage is TRBV27 and J usage is TRBJ2-1; no clear D gene. V lost 2 bases and J lost 5, with 7 bases in between. The length of the CDR3 is 13 residues. Germline CDR1 and CDR2: MNHEY and SMNVEV (reference sequence). The DNA of the CDR3 is TGTGCCAGCAGTTTAGATTCCAACAATGAGCAGTTCTTC. Protein: CASSLDSNNEQFF.